The present T cell receptor beta chain was sequenced within a study of blood T cell repertoires in COVID-19 (dated by TCRdb to the early 2020s). About the investigation overall: Samples from collaborators originated in the United States, Italy and Spain and spanned both the acute and convalescent phases of COVID-19. Deeply sampled blood TCRbeta repertoires from subjects exposed to, actively infected with, or recovered from COVID-19 were included in the dataset. Sample metadata almost always included a de-identified subject ID, COVID-19 status, age in years and sex. Where available, HLA class I and class II types were obtained from metadata supplied by the sample provider rather than from assay-based typing. The material from the prospective study consisted of cDNA or gDNA derived from T cells, B-cell-depleted T cells, or PBMCs. The repertoires were released in a freely available public database intended as a resource for research on the immune response to SARS-CoV-2. The samples were drawn from two sources: the first 160 participants of the ongoing ImmuneRACE study, and 1,000 to 1,500 subjects contributed by 6 global collaborators. General conclusions and limits of the study: Clinical and demographic metadata were provided uncurated, with the amount varying by source and participant.

Remarks on this clone: Which antigen it targets is not known. An end of the junction does not agree with germline; a read error may underlie this.

The immunoSEQ Assay, a bias-controlled multiplex PCR, was used to amplify TCRbeta CDR3 regions from genomic DNA. As for how the authors treated the data: The number of nucleated cells in each sample was estimated by amplification of reference gene primers within the assay. To quantify the absolute abundance of each unique TCRbeta CDR3 rearrangement, sequence reads were collapsed and filtered. For each sample, productive Simpson clonality was calculated as the square root of Simpson's diversity index over productive rearrangements. As stored in TCRdb, this immuneACCESS dataset retains in-frame rearrangements with V and J assigned. A fraction of the clones does not appear; measured against another copy, unresolved V genes explain less than half of the discrepancy, and the remainder lacks a known reason. D and trimming were read from the DNA, whereas the V and J calls and clone size are those reported in that table. The sample table contains 250,000 to 300,000 clones; only one count was recorded for around 89% of them. The ten biggest clones cover roughly 8.6% of the sample.

From the cysteine up to the phenylalanine, the CDR3 has a length of 15 residues. The retained sequence is limited to the CDR3, 45 bases, with the frame set at the first base. Taken from the germline V gene, the CDR1 and CDR2 loops are SGHAT and FQNNGV. Enrolling through a virtual design, the prospective study's participants ranged in age from about 18 to 89 years and lived across some 23 United States geographic areas. In the prospective study, cohorts were assigned on the basis of participant-reported clinical history obtained from a screening survey and a study questionnaire. For ImmuneRACE Cohort 3, a participant was defined as recovered based on two consecutive negative NP/OP PCR tests, clearance by a healthcare professional, or resolution of symptoms. Mobile phlebotomists in the prospective study collected whole blood, serum and a nasopharyngeal or oropharyngeal swab from every participant. Additional blood draws and questionnaires over a 2-month period could optionally be provided by prospective study participants. Prospective study blood samples were shipped either frozen or at room temperature before DNA extraction.

Input material: PBMCs or T cells enriched from blood (not recorded which). The TCR comes from a man in his forties who had recovered from COVID-19. The chain uses TRBV11-2 and TRBJ1-1, with no reliable assignment of the D segment. The CDR3 has the sequence CASSLDFGINTAAFF. The base sequence is TGTGCCAGCAGCTTAGATTTCGGTATAAATACTGCAGCTTTCTTT.